A single sample is the source of the 17 T cell receptor beta chains below, sequenced in a study of blood T cell repertoires in COVID-19. Libraries were prepared by immunoSEQ multiplex PCR; TCRdb keeps only in-frame clonotypes and omits some of them. The repertoire includes 35,000 to 40,000 clones, more than 70% of them detected once, and roughly 30% sits in the top ten. Sequenced: peripheral blood. The receptors originated from a man aged 70 or older with active COVID-19.

The J gene is TRBJ2-7, the V gene TRBV6-6, with a tentative D call TRBD2 (5 bases). Germline V CDR1 and CDR2: MNHNY, SVGAGI (reference sequence). Trimming stripped 4 bases from V and 2 bases from J, with 9 bases between. The CDR3 has 13 residues. CDR3 coding DNA: TGTGCCAGCAGTTCCCCGGGGACCTACGAGCAGTACTTC. Protein: CASSSPGTYEQYF.

V and J are TRBV7-2 and TRBJ2-1; 7 positions agree with TRBD2. V lost 0 bases, J lost 6 bases, and 5 bases stayed unmatched. The CDR3 extends over 15 amino acids. Germline V gives CDR1 SGHTA, CDR2 FQGNSA. The CDR3 DNA reads TGTGCCAGCAGCTTAGCGACGGGGGGTATCAATGAGCAGTTCTTC. The encoded protein is CASSLATGGINEQFF.

The genes are TRBV2 and TRBJ2-3; no definite D call. Trimming took off 1 base at V and 7 bases at J, with 9 bases between the two ends. This CDR3 is 13 amino acids long. Germline loops: CDR1 SNHLY, CDR2 FYNNEI. The CDR3 protein is CASSEGRGNTQYF. The CDR3 bases are TGTGCCAGCAGTGAAGGACGAGGCAATACGCAGTATTTT.

V gene TRBV21-1 combines with J gene TRBJ1-2; the DNA was not compared with TRBD1, the D call given in the table. TRBV21-1 is flagged as a pseudogene. The CDR3 totals 18 residues. CDR3 sequence: CASSKEWAGFSANYGYTF. The CDR3 DNA sequence: TGTGCCAGCAGCAAAGAGTGGGCAGGGTTCTCAGCTAACTATGGCTACACCTTC.

The chain uses TRBV18 and TRBJ1-1; D is perhaps TRBD1 (5 bases). With 1 base removed from V and 1 base from J, the gap between germline ends came to 13 bases. Germline lookup yields CDR1 KGHSH and CDR2 LQKENI. This CDR3 is 16 amino acids long. CDR3 loop: CASSPHPMTANTEAFF. The DNA of the CDR3 is TGTGCCAGCTCACCACATCCGATGACAGCGAACACTGAAGCTTTCTTT.

This rearrangement joins TRBV10-3 to TRBJ2-2; no clear D gene. The CDR3 is 14 amino acids. CDR1 and CDR2 (germline): ENHRY, SYGVKD. With 4 bases removed from V and 6 bases from J, the gap between germline ends came to 12 bases. The CDR3 sequence: CAISVSGTAGELFF. CDR3 nucleotides: TGTGCCATCAGTGTATCGGGTACCGCCGGGGAGCTGTTTTTT.

The chain is built from TRBV28 and TRBJ2-1; a possible D gene is TRBD1 (5 bases). This CDR3 has 14 amino acids. The ends were cut back, 2 bases at V and 2 bases at J, with 7 bases in the middle. CDR1 and CDR2 from the germline V gene are MDHEN and SYDVKM. CDR3 DNA: TGTGCCAGCAGTTTAGGGGCCGCCTACAATGAGCAGTTCTTC. Translated, it gives CASSLGAAYNEQFF.

This sequence joins TRBV2 and TRBJ1-5; D is perhaps TRBD1 (6 bases). V lost 7 bases and J lost 4, with 14 bases in between. This CDR3 spans 14 amino acids. The V gene's germline CDR1 is SNHLY and CDR2 FYNNEI. The CDR3 reads CASKGDPPNQPQHF. DNA for the CDR3: TGTGCCAGCAAGGGGGACCCTCCTAATCAGCCCCAGCATTTT.

V usage is TRBV28 and J usage is TRBJ2-1; tentative D call: TRBD1 (7 bases). V gave up 4 bases and J gave up 6 bases, with 13 bases separating them. From germline, CDR1 is MDHEN and CDR2 SYDVKM. This CDR3 region has 14 residues. The CDR3: CASSSQGGANEQFF. Written as DNA, the CDR3 is TGTGCCAGCAGTTCTCAGGGGGGTGCCAATGAGCAGTTCTTC.

V usage is TRBV5-8 and J usage is TRBJ1-5, with 7 bases identical to TRBD1. Looked up from germline, CDR1 is SGHTS and CDR2 is YDEGEE. The CDR3 has 16 residues. The V segment lost 0 bases and the J segment 3 bases; nucleotides outside the gene matches: 6. The CDR3 bases are TGTGCCAGCAGCTTGGTTGGGACAGCGTTCAATCAGCCCCAGCATTTT. Its translation is CASSLVGTAFNQPQHF.

The chain joins TRBV4-1 to TRBJ2-7; TRBD1 agrees at 7 bases. The ends lost 1 base at V and 2 bases at J; junction bases unmatched: 5. Germline loops: CDR1 MGHRA, CDR2 YSYEKL. The CDR3 is 15 residues long. CDR3 bases: TGCGCCAGCAGCCAAGGGACAGGAGGCACCTACGAGCAGTACTTC. Amino acid sequence: CASSQGTGGTYEQYF.

This chain joins TRBV11-3 and TRBJ2-3, with D perhaps TRBD1 (6 bases). The germline V gene has CDR1 SGHNT and CDR2 YENEEA. The V end lost 5 bases, the J end lost 0 bases, and 12 bases lay between the germline ends. This CDR3 has 15 residues. In DNA, the CDR3 is TGTGCCAGCAGCCACGGTCAGGGGAGCACAGATACGCAGTATTTT. This codes for CASSHGQGSTDTQYF. The complete variable domain, with remaining parts taken from reference TRBV11-3 and TRBJ2-3, reads EAGVVQSPRYKIIEKKQPVAFWCNPISGHNTLYWYLQNLGQGPELLIRYENEEAVDDSQLPKDRFSAERLKGVDSTLKIQPAELGDSAVYLCASSHGQGSTDTQYFGPGTRLTVL.

The chain couples TRBV15 to TRBJ2-3, with 12 nucleotides matching TRBD1. Germline lookup yields CDR1 LNHNV and CDR2 YYDKDF (reference sequence). This CDR3 contains 17 residues. V shed 2 bases and J 4 bases; nucleotides not matched to a gene: 7. CDR3 region: CATSRWDRGPEADTQYF. The CDR3 DNA follows: TGTGCCACCAGCAGATGGGACAGGGGGCCAGAAGCAGATACGCAGTATTTT.

The chain joins TRBV7-2 to TRBJ1-2; a possible D gene is TRBD1 (5 bases). Germline V CDR1 and CDR2: SGHTA, FQGNSA. Deletions cut 5 bases from V and 4 bases from J, with 8 bases between. The CDR3 sequence is 12 residues long. CDR3 in amino acids: CASSRDSYGYTF. CDR3 coding DNA: TGTGCCAGCAGCAGAGACAGCTATGGCTACACCTTC.

The chain joins TRBV5-6 to TRBJ2-7, with TRBD1 matching 9 bases. Germline V CDR1 and CDR2: SGHDT, YYEEEE. The CDR3 has 14 residues. The V and J ends lost 4 bases and 3 bases, in that order; junction bases with no gene match: 5. DNA for the CDR3: TGTGCCAGCAGCGATGGGACAGGGATCTACGAGCAGTACTTC. It encodes CASSDGTGIYEQYF.

This chain uses TRBV29-1 with TRBJ1-3, with 9 bases that match TRBD1. Germline V gene data show CDR1 as SQVTM and CDR2 as ANQGSEA. The CDR3 sequence is 15 residues long. V was clipped by 6 bases and J by 1 base; unmatched bases: 7. The CDR3 here is CSVRQGGRSGNTIYF. The CDR3 nucleotides are TGCAGCGTCCGACAGGGGGGTAGATCTGGAAACACCATATATTTT.

The chain recombines TRBV2 with TRBJ2-7; 8 positions match TRBD1. Trimming at V came to 6 bases and at J to 4 bases, leaving 5 bases not matched to a gene. CDR3 size: 13 residues. Per germline, CDR1 SNHLY and CDR2 FYNNEI. The CDR3 DNA sequence: TGTGCCAGCAGGGGGACAGGAATATACGAGCAGTACTTC. As protein: CASRGTGIYEQYF.